The clone carrying this TCR beta chain turned up a few times. Its target is not known. This record belongs to a study of beta chain features in type 1 diabetes. Looking at the study overall: Cell yields, gender and age were comparable in patients and healthy donors. All samples combined gave fewer than 110 million sorted cells for examination.

The CDR3 length is 14 residues. V dropped 6 bases and J dropped 0 bases, with 11 bases sitting between them. The germline CDR1 and CDR2 sequences are SNHLY and FYNNEI. The sequenced template was cDNA made from the entire isolated RNA. The method was immunoSEQ multiplex PCR; TCRdb's version includes in-frame clones alone and lacks a portion of them. Of around 450,000 clones in the sample, 10% to 12% are singletons; the top ten hold 0.035% to 0.05%. Each population that was sorted was more than 98% pure. The study, taken as a whole, reports: More deletions and fewer insertions at VDJ junctions were seen in type 1 diabetes patients.

The chain joins TRBV2 to TRBJ1-1, with a tentative D call TRBD1 (5 bases). Material: naive CD4+ T cells from blood. This TCR derives from a woman between 18 and 30 years old in good health. CDR3 in amino acids: CASRPGFMNTEAFF. The CDR3 bases are TGTGCCAGCAGGCCAGGGTTCATGAACACTGAAGCTTTCTTT. The entire variable domain, with the rest obtained from reference TRBV2 and TRBJ1-1, is as follows: EPEVTQTPSHQVTQMGQEVILRCVPISNHLYFYWYRQILGQKVEFLVSFYNNEISEKSEIFDDQFSVERPDGSNFTLKIRSTKLEDSAMYFCASRPGFMNTEAFFGQGTRLTVV.